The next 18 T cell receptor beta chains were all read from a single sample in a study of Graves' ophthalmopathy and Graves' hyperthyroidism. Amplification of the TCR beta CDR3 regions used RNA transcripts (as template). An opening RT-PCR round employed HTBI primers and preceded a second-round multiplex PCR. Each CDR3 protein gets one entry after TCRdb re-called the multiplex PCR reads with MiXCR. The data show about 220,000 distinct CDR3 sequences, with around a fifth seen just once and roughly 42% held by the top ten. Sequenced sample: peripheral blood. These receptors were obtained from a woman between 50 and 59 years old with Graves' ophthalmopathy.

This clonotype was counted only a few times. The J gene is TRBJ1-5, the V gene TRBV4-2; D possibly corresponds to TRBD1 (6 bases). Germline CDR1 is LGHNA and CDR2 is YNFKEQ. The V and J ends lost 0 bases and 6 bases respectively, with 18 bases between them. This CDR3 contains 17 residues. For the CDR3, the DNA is TGTGCCAGCAGCCAAGATCTTGTCCGGGGGCTTGGTCAGCCCCAGCATTTT. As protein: CASSQDLVRGLGQPQHF.

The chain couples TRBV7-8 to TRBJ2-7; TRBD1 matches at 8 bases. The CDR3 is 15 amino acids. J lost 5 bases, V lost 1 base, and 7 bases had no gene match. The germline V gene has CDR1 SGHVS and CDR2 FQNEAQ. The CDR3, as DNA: TGTGCCAGCAGCTTAGATCGGACAGGGTGGGACGAGCAGTACTTC. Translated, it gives CASSLDRTGWDEQYF.

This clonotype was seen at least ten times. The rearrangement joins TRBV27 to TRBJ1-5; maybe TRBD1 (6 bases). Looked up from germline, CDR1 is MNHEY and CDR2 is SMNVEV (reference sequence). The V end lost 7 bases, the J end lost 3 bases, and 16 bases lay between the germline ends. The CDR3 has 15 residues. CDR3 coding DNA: TGTGCCAGCACCCCCTCATGGGGGCTCAATCAGCCCCAGCATTTT. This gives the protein CASTPSWGLNQPQHF.

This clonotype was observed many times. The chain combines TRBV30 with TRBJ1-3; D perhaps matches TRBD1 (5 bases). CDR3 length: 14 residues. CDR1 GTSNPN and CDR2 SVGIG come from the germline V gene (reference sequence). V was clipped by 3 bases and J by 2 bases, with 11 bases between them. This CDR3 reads CAWSPVQAGNTIYF. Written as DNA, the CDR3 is TGTGCCTGGAGCCCAGTACAGGCTGGAAACACCATATATTTT.

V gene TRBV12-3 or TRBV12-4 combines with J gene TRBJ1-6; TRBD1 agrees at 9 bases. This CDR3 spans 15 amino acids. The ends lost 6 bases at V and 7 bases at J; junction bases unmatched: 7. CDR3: CASREGQGSNSPLHF. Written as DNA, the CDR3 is TGTGCCAGCAGGGAGGGACAGGGCTCCAATTCACCCCTCCACTTT.

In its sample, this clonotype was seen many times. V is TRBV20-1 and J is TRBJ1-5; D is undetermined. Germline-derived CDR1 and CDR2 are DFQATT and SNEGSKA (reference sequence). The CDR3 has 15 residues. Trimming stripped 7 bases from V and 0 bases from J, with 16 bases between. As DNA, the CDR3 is TGCAGTGTTAAGAGGTCAGGTAGTAGCAATCAGCCCCAGCATTTT. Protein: CSVKRSGSSNQPQHF.

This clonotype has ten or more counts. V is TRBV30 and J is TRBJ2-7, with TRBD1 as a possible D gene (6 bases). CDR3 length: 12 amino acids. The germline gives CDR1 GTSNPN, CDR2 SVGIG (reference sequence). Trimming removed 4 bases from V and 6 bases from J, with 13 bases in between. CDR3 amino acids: CAWKSQGTEQYF. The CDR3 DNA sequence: TGTGCCTGGAAATCCCAGGGGACCGAGCAGTACTTC.

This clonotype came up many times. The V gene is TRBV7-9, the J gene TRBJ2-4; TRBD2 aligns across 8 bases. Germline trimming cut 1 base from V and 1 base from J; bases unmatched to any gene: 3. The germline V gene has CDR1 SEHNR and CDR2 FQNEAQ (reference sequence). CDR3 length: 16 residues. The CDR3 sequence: CASSLVGRGAKNIQYF. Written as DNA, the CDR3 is TGTGCCAGCAGCTTAGTCGGGAGGGGGGCCAAAAACATTCAGTACTTC.

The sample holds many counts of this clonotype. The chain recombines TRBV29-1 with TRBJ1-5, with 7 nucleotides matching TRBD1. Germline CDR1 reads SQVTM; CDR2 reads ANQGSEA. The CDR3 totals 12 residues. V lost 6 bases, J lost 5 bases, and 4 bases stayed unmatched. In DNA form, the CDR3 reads TGCAGCGTCAGACAGGGCGATCAGCCCCAGCATTTT. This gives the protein CSVRQGDQPQHF.

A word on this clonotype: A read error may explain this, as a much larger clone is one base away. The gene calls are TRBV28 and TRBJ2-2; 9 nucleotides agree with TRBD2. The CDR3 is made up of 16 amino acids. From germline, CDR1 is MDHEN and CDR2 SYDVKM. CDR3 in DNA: TGTGCCATCAGTAAAATCCCTAGCGGGACCTCCGGGGAGCTGTTTTTT. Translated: CAISKIPSGTSGELFF. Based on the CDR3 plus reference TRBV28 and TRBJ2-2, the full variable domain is DVKVTQSSRYLVKRTGEKVFLECVQDMDHENMFWYRQDPGLGLRLIYFSYDVKMKEKGDIPEGYSVSREKKERFSLILESASTNQTSMYLCAISKIPSGTSGELFFGEGSRLTVL.

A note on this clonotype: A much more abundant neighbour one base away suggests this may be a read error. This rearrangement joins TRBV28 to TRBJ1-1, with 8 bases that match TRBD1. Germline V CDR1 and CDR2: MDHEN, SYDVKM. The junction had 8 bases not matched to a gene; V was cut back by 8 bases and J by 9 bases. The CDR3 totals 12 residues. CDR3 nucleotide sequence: TGTGCCAGCGGCAGCCAGGGGGCGAAAGCTTTCTTT. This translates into CASGSQGAKAFF.

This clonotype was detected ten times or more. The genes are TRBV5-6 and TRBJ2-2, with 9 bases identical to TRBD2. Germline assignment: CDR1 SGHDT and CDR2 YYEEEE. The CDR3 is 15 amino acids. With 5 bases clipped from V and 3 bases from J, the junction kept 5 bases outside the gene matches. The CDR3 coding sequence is TGTGCCAGCAGTACCACTAGCGGGTACACCGGGGAGCTGTTTTTT. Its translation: CASSTTSGYTGELFF.

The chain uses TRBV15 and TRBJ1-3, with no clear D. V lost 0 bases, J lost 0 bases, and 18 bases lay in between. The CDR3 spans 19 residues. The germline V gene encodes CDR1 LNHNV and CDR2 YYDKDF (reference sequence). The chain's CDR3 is CATSRDPGARPSSGNTIYF. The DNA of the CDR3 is TGTGCCACCAGCAGAGATCCTGGAGCCAGGCCGAGCTCTGGAAACACCATATATTTT.

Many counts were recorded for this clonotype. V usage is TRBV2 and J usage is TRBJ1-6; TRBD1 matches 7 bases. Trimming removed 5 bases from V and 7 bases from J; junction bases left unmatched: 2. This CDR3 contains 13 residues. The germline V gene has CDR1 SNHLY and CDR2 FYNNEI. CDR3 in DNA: TGTGCCAGCAGTCCGACAGGGAATTCACCCCTCCACTTT. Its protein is CASSPTGNSPLHF.

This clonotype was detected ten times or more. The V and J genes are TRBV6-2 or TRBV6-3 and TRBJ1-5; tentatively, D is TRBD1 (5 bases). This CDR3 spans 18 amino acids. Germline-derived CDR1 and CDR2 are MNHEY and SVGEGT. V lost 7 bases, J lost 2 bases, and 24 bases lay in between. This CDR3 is CASTPKGGANYRNQPQHF. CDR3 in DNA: TGTGCCAGCACACCCAAGGGCGGGGCCAATTATCGCAATCAGCCCCAGCATTTT.

The CDR3: CASSWGSDTEAFF. The CDR3 DNA is TGCGCCAGCAGCTGGGGGTCTGACACTGAAGCTTTCTTT. J is TRBJ1-1 and V is TRBV5-1; possible D gene TRBD1, 5 bases. CDR1 and CDR2 from the germline V gene are SGHRS and YFSETQ. V was shortened by 3 bases and J by 3 bases, with 9 bases between the two germline ends. This CDR3 spans 13 amino acids.

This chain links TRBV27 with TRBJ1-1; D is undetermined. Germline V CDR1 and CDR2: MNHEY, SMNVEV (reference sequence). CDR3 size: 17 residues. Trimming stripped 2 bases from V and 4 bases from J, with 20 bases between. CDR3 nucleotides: TGTGCCAGCAGTTTAATCCACCATATAGGGAGAAGCACTGAAGCTTTCTTT. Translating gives CASSLIHHIGRSTEAFF.

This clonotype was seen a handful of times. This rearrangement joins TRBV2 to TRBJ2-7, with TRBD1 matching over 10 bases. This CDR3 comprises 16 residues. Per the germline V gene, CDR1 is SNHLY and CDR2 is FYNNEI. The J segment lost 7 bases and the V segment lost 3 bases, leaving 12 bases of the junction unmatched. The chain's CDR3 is CASSDWATGGGGEQYF. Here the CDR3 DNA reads TGTGCCAGCAGTGATTGGGCGACAGGGGGCGGCGGGGAGCAGTACTTC.